This entry lists 24 T cell receptor beta chains sequenced from one sample in a study of T cells in Graves' hyperthyroidism and ophthalmopathy. RNA transcripts served as the template for amplifying TCR beta CDR3 regions. HTBI primers were employed in a first-round RT-PCR of the TCR CDR3. One entry per CDR3 protein results from TCRdb running MiXCR on the multiplex PCR reads. The sample holds hundreds of thousands of distinct CDR3 sequences; more than 14% are singletons and the top ten take 12%. Specimen: blood. Receptors were obtained from a woman in her forties or fifties with Graves' ophthalmopathy.

J is TRBJ2-1 and V is TRBV28; no definite D call. The V gene's germline CDR1 is MDHEN and CDR2 SYDVKM. The CDR3 runs 14 residues. Trimming pared 4 bases from V and 3 bases from J, leaving 10 bases between. As DNA, the CDR3 is TGTGCCAGCAGTTCGTACTACAGCTACAATGAGCAGTTCTTC. It specifies CASSSYYSYNEQFF.

This clonotype occurred a few times. The chain uses TRBV15 and TRBJ2-1, with 8 bases fitting TRBD2. This CDR3 spans 16 amino acids. V lost 3 bases and J lost 9; bases outside the gene matches: 13. CDR1 and CDR2 (germline): LNHNV, YYDKDF (reference sequence). The CDR3 sequence is CATSRITGTRDPEQFF. The CDR3 nucleotides read TGTGCCACCAGCAGGATAACCGGGACTAGGGACCCTGAGCAGTTCTTC.

There are many counts of this clonotype. V gene TRBV20-1 combines with J gene TRBJ1-2; 7 bases map to TRBD1. Germline V gene sequence: CDR1 DFQATT, CDR2 SNEGSKA (reference sequence). V lost 5 bases to trimming and J lost 2 bases; unmatched junction nucleotides: 2. The CDR3 runs 12 residues. The CDR3 loop is CSAPQGNYGYTF. CDR3 DNA: TGCAGTGCTCCACAGGGGAACTATGGCTACACCTTC.

The chain has TRBV4-1 and TRBJ2-3; D call uncertain. The germline V gene has CDR1 MGHRA and CDR2 YSYEKL. The length of the CDR3 is 13 residues. The ends were cut back, 0 bases at V and 6 bases at J, with 7 bases in the middle. CDR3 sequence (DNA): TGCGCCAGCAGCCAAGAAGAAGTTGATACGCAGTATTTT. Translation: CASSQEEVDTQYF.

The chain recombines TRBV5-5 with TRBJ1-3; weak D call: TRBD1 (6 bases). The CDR3 sequence is 14 residues long. V dropped 5 bases and J dropped 0 bases, with 9 bases sitting between them. The germline CDR1 and CDR2 sequences are SGHKS and YYEKEE (reference sequence). The CDR3 sequence: CASRPQGSGNTIYF. The CDR3 nucleotides are TGTGCCAGCAGACCACAGGGCTCTGGAAACACCATATATTTT.

Many counts were recorded for this clonotype. This chain links TRBV25-1 with TRBJ2-7; 8 bases map to TRBD1. CDR3 size: 15 residues. Trimming at V came to 3 bases and at J to 2 bases, leaving 6 bases not matched to a gene. CDR1 and CDR2 from the germline V gene are MGHDK and SYGVNS. The CDR3 DNA is TGTGCCAGCAGTGACGCGAACAGGGGGACCTACGAGCAGTACTTC. Its protein is CASSDANRGTYEQYF.

This clonotype was detected only a few times. The rearrangement uses TRBV28 and TRBJ1-6, with D uncertain. Germline V gene sequence: CDR1 MDHEN, CDR2 SYDVKM. The CDR3 runs 13 residues. Trimming pared 7 bases from V and 4 bases from J, leaving 8 bases between. This chain's CDR3 is CASTVSYNSPLHF. CDR3 DNA: TGTGCCAGCACCGTGTCTTATAATTCACCCCTCCACTTT. The full variable domain, rest sourced from reference TRBV28 and TRBJ1-6, is DVKVTQSSRYLVKRTGEKVFLECVQDMDHENMFWYRQDPGLGLRLIYFSYDVKMKEKGDIPEGYSVSREKKERFSLILESASTNQTSMYLCASTVSYNSPLHFGNGTRLTVT.

For this clonotype: A much larger clone sits a single nucleotide away, making a read error possible. V is TRBV7-2 and J is TRBJ2-2; D remains ambiguous. Judging by the DNA end, TRBJ1-1 fits better; the J call may be wrong. Germline CDR1 reads SGHTA; CDR2 reads FQGNSA. This CDR3 is built from 13 residues. The CDR3 bases are TGTGCCAGCAGCCCTAGTCAGTTCCGGGGAGCTTTCTTT. Its translation is CASSPSQFRGAFF.

Of note for this clonotype: The CDR3 does not end in the conserved phenylalanine or tryptophan, so this is likely a read error. The chain recombines TRBV7-9 with TRBJ2-2; D is unclear. The germline V gene has CDR1 SEHNR and CDR2 FQNEAQ (reference sequence). The CDR3 sequence is 14 residues long. Trimming shortened V by 2 bases and J by 0 bases, and 4 bases separated the two germline ends. CDR3 protein: CASSLSTNTGELFS. CDR3 DNA sequence: TGTGCCAGCAGCTTATCCACGAACACCGGGGAGCTGTTTTCT.

This clonotype has a count of ten or more. The chain carries TRBV20-1 and TRBJ2-5; D might be TRBD1 (5 bases). The CDR3 spans 14 residues. The V and J ends lost 0 bases and 5 bases respectively, with 13 bases between them. Germline V CDR1 and CDR2: DFQATT, SNEGSKA (reference sequence). The CDR3 loop reads CSARESRVGETQYF. CDR3 bases: TGCAGTGCTAGAGAGAGCAGGGTGGGGGAGACCCAGTACTTC.

The chain uses TRBV12-3 or TRBV12-4 and TRBJ1-4, with D possibly matching TRBD1 (6 bases). V shed 3 bases and J shed 7 bases, with 21 bases lying between them. The CDR3 extends over 17 amino acids. As DNA, the CDR3 is TGTGCCAGCAGTTTGGGACACGCGACCAACTATGGTGAAAAACTGTTTTTT. This encodes CASSLGHATNYGEKLFF.

This clonotype was detected ten times or more. The chain employs TRBV7-9 and TRBJ2-7, with 9 bases aligning to TRBD1. The V segment lost 5 bases and the J segment 2 bases; nucleotides outside the gene matches: 4. Germline loops: CDR1 SEHNR, CDR2 FQNEAQ (reference sequence). The CDR3 contains 14 residues. CDR3 coding DNA: TGTGCCAGCAGCCGGACAGGGGAGGCCTACGAGCAGTACTTC. Amino acids: CASSRTGEAYEQYF.

V and J are TRBV10-3 and TRBJ2-5; no firm D call. The V gene lost 2 bases and the J gene lost 0 bases, with 4 bases spanning the gap. Germline V gene sequence: CDR1 ENHRY, CDR2 SYGVKD. The CDR3 extends over 13 amino acids. The CDR3 nucleotides read TGTGCCATCAGTGAGGTGGACCAAGAGACCCAGTACTTC. It is translated as CAISEVDQETQYF.

The sample holds many counts of this clonotype. The CDR3, as DNA: TGTGCCAGCAGCCTCACTCAGGGGACCGAGCAGTACTTC. It is translated as CASSLTQGTEQYF. The chain couples TRBV7-9 to TRBJ2-7; tentative D call: TRBD1 (6 bases). The V gene's germline CDR1 is SEHNR and CDR2 FQNEAQ (reference sequence). Trimming stripped 5 bases from V and 6 bases from J, with 14 bases between. The CDR3 totals 13 residues.

In its sample, this clonotype was seen many times. The chain joins TRBV12-3 or TRBV12-4 to TRBJ1-1; D is possibly TRBD1 (6 bases). CDR3 size: 14 residues. The V end was cut by 5 bases, the J end by 1 base, with 11 bases between. CDR3 in amino acids: CASSPQTGNTEAFF. The CDR3 coding sequence is TGTGCCAGCAGTCCCCAGACAGGGAACACTGAAGCTTTCTTT.

This sequence joins TRBV10-3 and TRBJ2-2, with D possibly matching TRBD2 (6 bases). The V gene's germline CDR1 is ENHRY and CDR2 SYGVKD. Trimming stripped 8 bases from V and 6 bases from J, with 16 bases between. The CDR3 has 14 amino acids. CDR3 DNA: TGTGCCATCCGCCCCGGGGGTGGCGCCGGGGAGCTGTTTTTT. Translating it yields CAIRPGGGAGELFF.

This clonotype was seen ten or more times. This chain connects TRBV7-9 to TRBJ1-6; 8 positions agree with TRBD1. Germline V gene sequence: CDR1 SEHNR, CDR2 FQNEAQ (reference sequence). The ends lost 3 bases at V and 6 bases at J; junction bases unmatched: 4. The CDR3 runs to 15 residues. The CDR3 protein is CASSFGTGGNSPLHF. As DNA, the CDR3 is TGTGCCAGCAGCTTCGGAACAGGGGGTAATTCACCCCTCCACTTT.

This clonotype was observed at least ten times. This chain connects TRBV18 to TRBJ2-3; TRBD2 matches 8 bases. From germline, CDR1 is KGHSH and CDR2 LQKENI. The J segment lost 1 base and the V segment lost 5 bases, leaving 2 bases of the junction unmatched. There are 14 residues in the CDR3. CDR3 DNA: TGTGCCAGCTCAACGACTAGCGGCACAGATACGCAGTATTTT. This encodes CASSTTSGTDTQYF.

The V call is TRBV9, the J call TRBJ2-2; 9 nucleotides agree with TRBD2. CDR3 length: 17 amino acids. V gave up 7 bases and J gave up 3 bases; unmatched junction bases: 13. Per germline, CDR1 SGDLS and CDR2 YYNGEE. The CDR3, as DNA: TGTGCCAGCGGATTGAGGGGCACTAGCGGGTACACCGGGGAGCTGTTTTTT. Its protein product is CASGLRGTSGYTGELFF. Based on the CDR3 plus reference TRBV9 and TRBJ2-2, the full variable domain is DSGVTQTPKHLITATGQRVTLRCSPRSGDLSVYWYQQSLDQGLQFLIQYYNGEERAKGNILERFSAQQFPDLHSELNLSSLELGDSALYFCASGLRGTSGYTGELFFGEGSRLTVL.

In this sample, this clonotype turned up many times. The chain couples TRBV7-2 to TRBJ1-2; possible D gene TRBD1, 5 bases. The germline V gene has CDR1 SGHTA and CDR2 FQGNSA. This CDR3 region has 12 residues. Trimming shortened V by 1 base and J by 8 bases, and 8 bases separated the two germline ends. The DNA for the CDR3 is TGTGCCAGCAGCTTAGTAGGGACCGGCTACACCTTC. It specifies CASSLVGTGYTF.

This clonotype was detected ten times or more. The rearrangement uses TRBV6-1 and TRBJ2-1; 7 bases agree with TRBD2. Germline V gene sequence: CDR1 MNHNS, CDR2 SASEGT. This CDR3 contains 15 residues. V lost 6 bases, J lost 0 bases, and 5 bases stayed unmatched. The CDR3 protein is CASRQLANSYNEQFF. In nucleotides, the CDR3 is TGTGCCAGCAGACAACTAGCGAACTCCTACAATGAGCAGTTCTTC.

This chain joins TRBV24-1 and TRBJ2-2, with TRBD2 matching 15 bases. Germline CDR1 is KGHDR and CDR2 is SFDVKD. The CDR3 consists of 19 residues. The trim removed 1 base at V and 5 bases at J, leaving 7 bases unmatched. This CDR3 reads CATSDFRGLAGGITGELFF. CDR3 DNA: TGTGCCACCAGTGATTTTCGGGGACTAGCGGGAGGTATTACCGGGGAGCTGTTTTTT.

J is TRBJ2-7 and V is TRBV18, with D possibly being TRBD2 (6 bases). V was clipped by 0 bases and J by 2 bases, with 14 bases between them. The V gene's germline CDR1 is KGHSH and CDR2 LQKENI. CDR3 length: 16 amino acids. Written as DNA, the CDR3 is TGTGCCAGCTCACCACCATGGGCGGGAAAGCCCTACGAGCAGTACTTC. Protein: CASSPPWAGKPYEQYF.

The chain's CDR3 is CATSRVTSGDNEQFF. CDR3 coding DNA: TGTGCCACCAGCAGAGTTACTAGCGGGGACAATGAGCAGTTCTTC. The gene calls are TRBV15 and TRBJ2-1; 10 nucleotides agree with TRBD2. Trimming took 1 base from V and 5 from J; bases not matched to a gene: 2. The CDR3 runs to 15 residues. Per the germline V gene, CDR1 is LNHNV and CDR2 is YYDKDF (reference sequence).